This entry lists 14 T cell receptor beta chains sequenced from one sample in a study of shared clonotypes between healthy human individuals. This table comes from immunoSEQ multiplex PCR, and its TCRdb copy is limited to in-frame clones, with some not included. Among approximately 720,000 clones listed, 72% were seen once. Sequencing used memory CD4+ T cells sorted from blood. Subset meaning: CD45RA-negative fraction. All receptors derive from a woman under 40 in good health.

The rearrangement uses TRBV30 and TRBJ1-1; D is unresolved. Germline CDR1 reads GTSNPN; CDR2 reads SVGIG (reference sequence). Trimming removed 2 bases from V and 5 bases from J, with 12 bases in between. The CDR3 spans 13 residues. In DNA form, the CDR3 reads TGTGCCTGGAGTTTCGGACGAAGGACTGAAGCTTTCTTT. Its translation is CAWSFGRRTEAFF.

This sequence joins TRBV28 and TRBJ2-7, with 7 positions matching TRBD2. The germline CDR1 and CDR2 sequences are MDHEN and SYDVKM. The V segment lost 2 bases and the J segment 4 bases; nucleotides outside the gene matches: 8. CDR3 size: 15 residues. The CDR3 sequence is CASSLELAGVYEQYF. As DNA, the CDR3 is TGTGCCAGCAGTTTAGAGCTGGCGGGAGTTTACGAGCAGTACTTC. The entire variable domain, with the rest obtained from reference TRBV28 and TRBJ2-7, is as follows: DVKVTQSSRYLVKRTGEKVFLECVQDMDHENMFWYRQDPGLGLRLIYFSYDVKMKEKGDIPEGYSVSREKKERFSLILESASTNQTSMYLCASSLELAGVYEQYFGPGTRLTVT.

This chain connects TRBV4-1 to TRBJ2-7; D is uncertain. Germline-derived CDR1 and CDR2 are MGHRA and YSYEKL. This CDR3 is built from 16 residues. V lost 2 bases, J lost 2 bases, and 16 bases lay in between. The DNA of the CDR3 is TGCGCCAGCAGCCAAATAATCTCCCAAGTTCCCTACGAGCAGTACTTC. Protein product: CASSQIISQVPYEQYF.

About this clone: This sample includes further DNA sequences coding for the same CDR3. The rearrangement joins TRBV5-1 to TRBJ1-3, with a tentative D call TRBD1 (5 bases). Germline loops: CDR1 SGHRS, CDR2 YFSETQ. V shed 2 bases and J shed 0 bases, with 12 bases lying between them. CDR3 length: 16 residues. CDR3 bases: TGCGCCAGCAGCTTAAGCCCAGGGAGCTCTGGAAACACCATATATTTT. Translation: CASSLSPGSSGNTIYF.

The chain links TRBV9 to TRBJ2-7, with 7 nucleotides matching TRBD2. The CDR3 contains 15 residues. The trim removed 0 bases at V and 4 bases at J, leaving 7 bases unmatched. CDR1 and CDR2 from the germline V gene are SGDLS and YYNGEE. CDR3: CASSVDSGLVYEQYF. The CDR3 nucleotides read TGTGCCAGCAGCGTAGATTCAGGACTAGTTTACGAGCAGTACTTC.

The rearrangement joins TRBV28 to TRBJ2-7; D perhaps matches TRBD1 (6 bases). With 11 bases removed from V and 4 bases from J, the gap between germline ends came to 15 bases. The CDR3 is 12 residues long. In germline, CDR1 is MDHEN, CDR2 SYDVKM. The CDR3: CAANRVSYEQYF. For the CDR3, the DNA is TGTGCCGCAAACAGGGTGTCGTACGAGCAGTACTTC.

The genes are TRBV19 and TRBJ2-2, with TRBD1 identical over 8 bases. The CDR3 length is 14 residues. J was trimmed by 4 bases and V by 3 bases; bases with no gene match: 1. The germline gives CDR1 LNHDA, CDR2 SQIVND (reference sequence). CDR3 residues: CASSMDRATGELFF. CDR3 bases: TGTGCCAGTAGTATGGACAGGGCCACCGGGGAGCTGTTTTTT.

This clone was seen ten or more times. This chain links TRBV2 with TRBJ2-7; 8 nucleotides match TRBD1. Germline CDR1 is SNHLY and CDR2 is FYNNEI. Trimming cost V 5 bases and J 2 bases; bases outside gene matches: 5. This CDR3 has 14 residues. For the CDR3, the DNA is TGTGCCAGCAGTTCTGGGACAGGAACCTACGAGCAGTACTTC. It encodes CASSSGTGTYEQYF.

This clone was recorded once. The chain employs TRBV7-8 and TRBJ1-1, with 8 bases fitting TRBD1. The germline CDR1 and CDR2 sequences are SGHVS and FQNEAQ. With V trimmed by 5 bases and J by 0 bases, 5 bases remained unmatched. This CDR3 contains 15 residues. CDR3 nucleotides: TGTGCCAGCAGCCGCGGACAGGGAGTGAACACTGAAGCTTTCTTT. This sequence encodes CASSRGQGVNTEAFF.

The CDR3 sequence is CAAGSSYEQYF. The CDR3 DNA sequence: TGTGCAGCAGGGTCCTCCTACGAGCAGTACTTC. The V gene is TRBV19, the J gene TRBJ2-7; possibly TRBD1 for D (5 bases). Looked up from germline, CDR1 is LNHDA and CDR2 is SQIVND (reference sequence). The CDR3 runs to 11 residues.

This sequence joins TRBV4-1 and TRBJ1-6; a possible D gene is TRBD1 (6 bases). The germline V gene has CDR1 MGHRA and CDR2 YSYEKL. V lost 2 bases to trimming and J lost 5 bases, with 22 bases between them. The length of the CDR3 is 19 residues. Written as DNA, the CDR3 is TGCGCCAGCAGCCAAAGTCTCGGACCCAGGGGTGGCCATAATTCACCCCTCCACTTT. This codes for CASSQSLGPRGGHNSPLHF.

This clone was seen just once. This chain uses TRBV14 with TRBJ2-1; 11 bases align to TRBD2. With 1 base clipped from V and 4 bases from J, the junction kept 0 bases outside the gene matches. CDR1 is SGHDN, CDR2 FVKESK, per germline. This CDR3 has 15 amino acids. Here the CDR3 DNA reads TGTGCCAGCAGCCAAGTAGCGGGAGGGTACAATGAGCAGTTCTTC. This sequence encodes CASSQVAGGYNEQFF.

The V gene is TRBV19, the J gene TRBJ2-3; TRBD2 matches at 9 bases. CDR1 is LNHDA and CDR2 is SQIVND in the germline V gene (reference sequence). This CDR3 spans 16 amino acids. Trimming removed 6 bases from V and 0 bases from J; junction bases left unmatched: 7. As DNA, the CDR3 is TGTGCCAGTAGCCGACTAGCGGCTGCTAGCACAGATACGCAGTATTTT. Translating it yields CASSRLAAASTDTQYF.

This chain uses TRBV4-1 with TRBJ2-3, with D possibly being TRBD2 (6 bases). Germline CDR1 is MGHRA and CDR2 is YSYEKL. The ends were cut back, 0 bases at V and 0 bases at J, with 22 bases in the middle. The CDR3 is made up of 20 amino acids. The CDR3 region is CASSQDQRRGVATSTDTQYF. The CDR3 bases are TGCGCCAGCAGCCAAGATCAACGGCGCGGGGTCGCAACGAGCACAGATACGCAGTATTTT.